The next 11 T cell receptor beta chains were all read from a single sample in a study of CDR3 diversity in severe acne. TCRdb reprocessed the PCR reads with MiXCR, giving one entry per CDR3 protein. The data show roughly 100,000 distinct CDR3 sequences, with around 53% seen just once and around 12% held by the top ten. Sequenced sample: blood. The receptors here all came from a male donor with acne.

The CDR3 DNA reads as TGTGCCACCAGCGACCGAGAGGGGCCCAATGAAAAACTGTTTTTT. Amino acid sequence: CATSDREGPNEKLFF. This chain connects TRBV15 to TRBJ1-4; possibly TRBD1 for D (5 bases). Germline CDR1 is LNHNV and CDR2 is YYDKDF (reference sequence). The V and J ends lost 5 bases and 5 bases respectively, with 15 bases between them. This CDR3 has 15 residues.

This clonotype was observed a handful of times. The CDR3 spells CASGEGRLPAQYF. The CDR3, as DNA: TGTGCCAGCGGCGAGGGACGGCTCCCTGCCCAGTACTTC. This chain links TRBV2 with TRBJ2-5; D could derive from TRBD1 or TRBD2 (5 bases each). Trimming removed 8 bases at V and 9 bases at J, with 19 bases between. Germline V lookup: CDR1 SNHLY, CDR2 FYNNEI. This CDR3 comprises 13 residues.

The table lists this clonotype with many counts. V usage is TRBV20-1 and J usage is TRBJ1-4; D remains unclear. V was clipped by 7 bases and J by 4 bases, with 10 bases between them. From germline, CDR1 is DFQATT and CDR2 SNEGSKA (reference sequence). This CDR3 region has 12 residues. The CDR3 DNA is TGCAGTGAAGAACAGCTTAATGAAAAACTGTTTTTT. Protein sequence: CSEEQLNEKLFF.

In this sample, this clonotype turned up many times. The chain is built from TRBV20-1 and TRBJ2-1, with 11 bases fitting TRBD2. Germline trimming cut 3 bases from V and 2 bases from J; bases unmatched to any gene: 9. The germline gives CDR1 DFQATT, CDR2 SNEGSKA (reference sequence). The CDR3 totals 17 residues. The chain's CDR3 is CSARTSGASGTYNEQFF. The CDR3, as DNA: TGCAGTGCTAGGACTAGCGGGGCCTCCGGCACCTACAATGAGCAGTTCTTC.

This clonotype was seen a handful of times. The CDR3 coding sequence is TGTGCCAGCACGCAGATGCCGTCGGGCACTGAAGCTTTCTTT. This gives the protein CASTQMPSGTEAFF. V gene TRBV7-9 combines with J gene TRBJ1-1, with D unresolved. The CDR3 length is 14 residues. Trimming stripped 7 bases from V and 4 bases from J, with 16 bases between. Germline assignment: CDR1 SEHNR and CDR2 FQNEAQ (reference sequence).

Notes on this clonotype: Germline is not matched at one junction end, which may reflect a read error. The CDR3 DNA is TGCGCCAGCAGCCGCCTAGGGCTGGGAGACTATGGCTACACCTTC. It yields the protein CASSRLGLGDYGYTF. The gene calls are TRBV7-2 and TRBJ1-2; D is uncertain. Germline V gene data show CDR1 as SGHTA and CDR2 as FQGNSA. The CDR3 is 15 amino acids.

This clonotype came up many times. The chain employs TRBV12-3 or TRBV12-4 and TRBJ2-1, with D possibly being TRBD2 (5 bases). V lost 5 bases, J lost 4 bases, and 18 bases lay in between. The CDR3 totals 16 residues. CDR3 sequence (DNA): TGTGCCAGCAGTAACCCGGCCGAGGAGGCTTACAATGAGCAGTTCTTC. It codes for CASSNPAEEAYNEQFF.

This clonotype was seen many times. The chain uses TRBV2 and TRBJ1-5; a possible D gene is TRBD1 (6 bases). Trimming pared 6 bases from V and 4 bases from J, leaving 10 bases between. The CDR3 covers 13 residues. The germline CDR1 and CDR2 sequences are SNHLY and FYNNEI. The CDR3 region has the DNA TGTGCCAGCAGATCCGGGACAAATCAGCCCCAGCATTTT. This codes for CASRSGTNQPQHF.

This clonotype appeared many times. V usage is TRBV7-3 and J usage is TRBJ2-3; no reliable D call. V gave up 4 bases and J gave up 6 bases, with 11 bases separating them. Germline V lookup: CDR1 SGHTA, CDR2 FQGTGA. The CDR3 length is 13 residues. For the CDR3, the DNA is TGTGCCAGCAGCTCCTCGGTTCCGGATACGCAGTATTTT. Translation: CASSSSVPDTQYF.

This clonotype was counted only a few times. This chain connects TRBV29-1 to TRBJ1-1; D is undetermined. The CDR3 has 12 residues. Trimming took 1 base from V and 5 from J, leaving 8 bases between them. Germline CDR1 is SQVTM and CDR2 is ANQGSEA. The CDR3 bases are TGCAGCGTTGAAGGCAGGTGGACTGAAGCTTTCTTT. Amino acids: CSVEGRWTEAFF. Based on the CDR3 plus reference TRBV29-1 and TRBJ1-1, the full variable domain is SAVISQKPSRDICQRGTSLTIQCQVDSQVTMMFWYRQQPGQSLTLIATANQGSEATYESGFVIDKFPISRPNLTFSTLTVSNMSPEDSSIYLCSVEGRWTEAFFGQGTRLTVV.

About this clonotype: A junction boundary mismatches the germline segment, possibly from a read error. The gene calls are TRBV29-1 and TRBJ2-3; tentatively, D is TRBD1 (5 bases). Germline V CDR1 and CDR2: SQVTM, ANQGSEA. There are 15 residues in the CDR3. CDR3 in DNA: TGCAGCGTTGCTGGCCCCCAGGGCCGGCCAGATATGCAGTATTTT. Amino acids: CSVAGPQGRPDMQYF.